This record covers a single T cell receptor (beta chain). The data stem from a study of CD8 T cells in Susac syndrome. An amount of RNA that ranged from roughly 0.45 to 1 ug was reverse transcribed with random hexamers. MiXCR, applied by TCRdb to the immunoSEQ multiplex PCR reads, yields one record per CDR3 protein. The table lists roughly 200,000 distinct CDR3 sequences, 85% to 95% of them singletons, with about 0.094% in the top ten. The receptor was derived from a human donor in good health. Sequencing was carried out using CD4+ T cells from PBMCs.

The DNA of the CDR3 is TGTGCCAGCAGTTTCGGGCAGTCGAACACCGGGGAGCTGTTTTTT. Residues: CASSFGQSNTGELFF. This rearrangement joins TRBV12-3 or TRBV12-4 to TRBJ2-2; unclear D gene. CDR3 length: 15 amino acids. The V end lost 3 bases, the J end lost 0 bases, and 8 bases lay between the germline ends.